This record looks at one TCR beta chain sequence and its context. Its antigen is unknown. The data originate from a study of memory CD4+ T cells and cytomegalovirus serostatus. Study overall: This sample comes from healthy Belgian adults, eight to ten CMV seropositive, under 25 seronegative. Study-wide results and limits: Of 150 to 200 reported CMV TCRbeta sequences, roughly 67 were found in memory CD4+ repertoires.

Sequencing was performed with immunoSEQ multiplex PCR; in TCRdb, only in-frame clones are kept and a portion is missing. The sample comprises around 38,000 clones, over 65% of which are singletons, and roughly 6.7% rests with the top ten. The sort gate was single viable CD3+CD4+CD8-CD45RO+ cells for memory CD4+ T cells. Positive selection with CD4 microbeads enriched total CD4+ T cells. The sample taken for sequencing was memory CD4+ T cells from blood. The clonotype was recovered from an adult in good health and CMV-seronegative.

This chain's CDR3 is CAWAGQGGSRDEQFF. The DNA of the CDR3 is TGTGCCTGGGCCGGACAGGGCGGGAGTCGGGATGAGCAGTTCTTC. The V gene is TRBV30, the J gene TRBJ2-1; maybe TRBD1 (8 bases). The CDR3 loop spans 15 amino acids. Trimming stripped 5 bases from V and 8 bases from J, with 22 bases between. CDR1 is GTSNPN, CDR2 SVGIG, per germline (reference sequence).